Sequencing of this T cell receptor (beta chain) was carried out in a study of blood T cell repertoires in COVID-19. Study-wide context: Acute and convalescent COVID-19 samples came from the United States, Italy and Spain.

This clone was seen just once. Germline V lookup: CDR1 KGHSH, CDR2 LQKENI. Trimming removed 6 bases from V and 1 base from J, with 16 bases in between. The CDR3 has 16 amino acids. Authors' analysis steps: Counts of nucleated cells, estimated from reference gene primer amplification, were obtained. Produced via immunoSEQ multiplex PCR; TCRdb's table is partial and in-frame only. For V, J and clone size, that table is used; D and trimming come from the DNA. The sample comprises 150,000 to 200,000 clones, approximately 81% of which are singletons, and 3% to 3.5% rests with the top ten. Sequencing input: peripheral blood. The clonotype originates from a human donor with acute or convalescent COVID-19. The donor label of this sample is uncertain. The V and J genes are TRBV18 and TRBJ1-5; maybe TRBD1 (6 bases). The CDR3 reads CASSNRGGGSNQPQHF. The CDR3 DNA reads as TGTGCCAGCTCTAACCGAGGGGGAGGGAGCAATCAGCCCCAGCATTTT.